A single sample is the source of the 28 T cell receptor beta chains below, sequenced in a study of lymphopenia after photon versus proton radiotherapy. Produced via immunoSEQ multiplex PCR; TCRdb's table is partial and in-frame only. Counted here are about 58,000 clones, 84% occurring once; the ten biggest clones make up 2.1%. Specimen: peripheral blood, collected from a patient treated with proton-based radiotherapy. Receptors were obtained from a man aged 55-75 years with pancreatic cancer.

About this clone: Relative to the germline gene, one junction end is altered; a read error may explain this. The CDR3, as DNA: TGTGCCAGCAGCCCTAGGGGGGGCTCCCACAATGAGCAGTTCTTC. It translates to CASSPRGGSHNEQFF. The rearrangement joins TRBV4-2 to TRBJ2-1; D is possibly TRBD2 (7 bases). The CDR3 covers 15 residues. Germline values: CDR1 LGHNA, CDR2 YNFKEQ.

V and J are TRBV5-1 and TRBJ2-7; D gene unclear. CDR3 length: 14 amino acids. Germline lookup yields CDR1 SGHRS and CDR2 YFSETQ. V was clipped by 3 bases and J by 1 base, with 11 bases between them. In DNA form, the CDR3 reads TGCGCCAGCAGCTCCCCGGACCGGTCCTACGAGCAGTACTTC. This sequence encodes CASSSPDRSYEQYF.

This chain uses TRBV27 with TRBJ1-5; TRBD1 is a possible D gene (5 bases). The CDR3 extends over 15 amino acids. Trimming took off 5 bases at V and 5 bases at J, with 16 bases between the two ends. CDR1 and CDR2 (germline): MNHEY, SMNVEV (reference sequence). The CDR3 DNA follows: TGTGCCAGCAGTCGAACCGGGACCCCAGATCAGCCCCAGCATTTT. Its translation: CASSRTGTPDQPQHF.

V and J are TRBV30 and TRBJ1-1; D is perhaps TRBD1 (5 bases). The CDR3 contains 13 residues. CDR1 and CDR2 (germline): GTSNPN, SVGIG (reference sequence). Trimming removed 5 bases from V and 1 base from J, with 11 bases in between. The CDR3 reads CAWGGRRNTEAFF. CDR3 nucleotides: TGTGCCTGGGGGGGGAGGAGGAACACTGAAGCTTTCTTT.

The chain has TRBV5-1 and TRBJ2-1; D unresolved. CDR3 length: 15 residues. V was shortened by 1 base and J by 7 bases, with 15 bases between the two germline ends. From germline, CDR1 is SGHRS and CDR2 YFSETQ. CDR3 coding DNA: TGCGCCAGCAGCTTGCAAGTTAACCAGAGGAATGAGCAGTTCTTC. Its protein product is CASSLQVNQRNEQFF.

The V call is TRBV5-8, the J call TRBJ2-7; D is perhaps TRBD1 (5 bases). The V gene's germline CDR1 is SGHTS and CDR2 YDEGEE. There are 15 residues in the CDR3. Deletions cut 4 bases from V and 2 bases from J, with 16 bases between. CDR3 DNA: TGTGCCAGCAGCATCCCGACAGCGCGACCCTACGAGCAGTACTTC. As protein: CASSIPTARPYEQYF.

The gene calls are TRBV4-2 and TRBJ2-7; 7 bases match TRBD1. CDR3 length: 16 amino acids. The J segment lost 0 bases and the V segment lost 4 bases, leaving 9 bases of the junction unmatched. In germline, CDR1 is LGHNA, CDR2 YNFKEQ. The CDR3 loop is CASSPRLGQSSYEQYF. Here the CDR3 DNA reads TGTGCCAGCAGCCCTAGGTTGGGACAGAGCTCCTACGAGCAGTACTTC.

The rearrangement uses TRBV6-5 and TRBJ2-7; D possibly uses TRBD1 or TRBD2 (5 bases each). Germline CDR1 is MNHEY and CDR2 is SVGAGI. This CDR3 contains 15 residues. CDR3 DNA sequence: TGTGGGTCCCATGAGTCCGGGGCTCCTCTCTACGAGCAGTACTTC. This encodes CGSHESGAPLYEQYF.

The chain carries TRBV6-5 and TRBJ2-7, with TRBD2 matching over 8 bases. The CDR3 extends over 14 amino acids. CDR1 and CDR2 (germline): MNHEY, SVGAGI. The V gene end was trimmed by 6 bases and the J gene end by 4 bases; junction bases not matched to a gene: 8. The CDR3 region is CASRAAGAGYEQYF. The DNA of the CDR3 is TGTGCCAGCAGGGCAGCGGGAGCTGGTTACGAGCAGTACTTC.

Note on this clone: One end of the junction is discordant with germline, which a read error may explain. The CDR3 DNA reads TGTGCTAGCAGCTCAGGGCTGAACACTGAAGCTTTCTTT. It yields the protein CASSSGLNTEAFF. This rearrangement joins TRBV7-7 to TRBJ1-1, with D possibly matching TRBD1 (5 bases). Germline lookup yields CDR1 SSHAT and CDR2 FNYEAQ (reference sequence). There are 13 residues in the CDR3.

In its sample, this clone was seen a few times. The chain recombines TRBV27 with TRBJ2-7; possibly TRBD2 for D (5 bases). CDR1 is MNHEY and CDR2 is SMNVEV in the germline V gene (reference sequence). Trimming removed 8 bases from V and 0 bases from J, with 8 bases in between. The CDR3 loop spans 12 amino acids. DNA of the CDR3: TGTGCCAGCTGGAGCGGCTCCTACGAGCAGTACTTC. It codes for CASWSGSYEQYF.

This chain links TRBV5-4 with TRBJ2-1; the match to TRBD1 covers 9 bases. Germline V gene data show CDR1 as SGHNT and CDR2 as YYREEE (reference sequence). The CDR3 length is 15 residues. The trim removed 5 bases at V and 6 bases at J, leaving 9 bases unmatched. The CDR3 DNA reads TGTGCCAGCAGTTCCGGGACAGGGTTGTTCAATGAGCAGTTCTTC. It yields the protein CASSSGTGLFNEQFF.

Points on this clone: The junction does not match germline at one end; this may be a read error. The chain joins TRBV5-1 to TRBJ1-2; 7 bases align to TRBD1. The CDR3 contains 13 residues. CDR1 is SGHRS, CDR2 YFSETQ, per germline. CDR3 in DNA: TGTGCCAGCAGCCTGGGACAGAACTATGGCTACACCTTC. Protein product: CASSLGQNYGYTF.

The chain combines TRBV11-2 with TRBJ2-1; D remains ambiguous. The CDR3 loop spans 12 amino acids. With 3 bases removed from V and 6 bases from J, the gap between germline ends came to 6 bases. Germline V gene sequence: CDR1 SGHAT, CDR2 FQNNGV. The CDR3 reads CASSFIVNEQFF. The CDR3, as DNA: TGTGCCAGCAGCTTCATAGTCAATGAGCAGTTCTTC.

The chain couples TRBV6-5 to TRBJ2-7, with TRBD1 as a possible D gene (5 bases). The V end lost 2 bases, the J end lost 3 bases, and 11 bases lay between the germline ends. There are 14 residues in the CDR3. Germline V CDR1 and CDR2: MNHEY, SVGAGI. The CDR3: CASSYRPQGYEQYF. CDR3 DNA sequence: TGTGCCAGCAGTTACCGTCCCCAGGGCTACGAGCAGTACTTC.

The CDR3 DNA is TGCGCCAGCAGCCAATTAGGGCCTTCTATGAACACTGAAGCTTTCTTT. Protein sequence: CASSQLGPSMNTEAFF. The chain employs TRBV4-1 and TRBJ1-1; D call uncertain. Trimming removed 2 bases from V and 0 bases from J, with 13 bases in between. The germline V gene encodes CDR1 MGHRA and CDR2 YSYEKL. This CDR3 has 16 amino acids.

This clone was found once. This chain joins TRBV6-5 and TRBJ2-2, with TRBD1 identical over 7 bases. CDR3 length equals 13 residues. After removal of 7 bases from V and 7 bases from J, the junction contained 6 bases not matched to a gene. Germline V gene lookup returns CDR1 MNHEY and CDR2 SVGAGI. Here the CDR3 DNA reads TGTGCCAGCAAAACAGGGGCAATCGGGGAGCTGTTTTTT. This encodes CASKTGAIGELFF.

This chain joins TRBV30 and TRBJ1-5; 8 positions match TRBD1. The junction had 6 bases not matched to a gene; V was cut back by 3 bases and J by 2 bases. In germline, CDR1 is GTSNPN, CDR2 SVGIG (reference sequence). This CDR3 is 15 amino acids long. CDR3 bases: TGTGCCTGGAGCCAGGGGGCCGGGGGCAATCAGCCCCAGCATTTT. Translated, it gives CAWSQGAGGNQPQHF.

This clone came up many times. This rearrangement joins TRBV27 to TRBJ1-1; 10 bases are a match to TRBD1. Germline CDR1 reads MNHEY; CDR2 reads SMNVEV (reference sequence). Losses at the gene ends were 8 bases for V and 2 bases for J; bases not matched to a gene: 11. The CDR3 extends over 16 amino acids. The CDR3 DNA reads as TGTGCCAGCGAAAGGACAGGGGGGTACGGCAACACTGAAGCTTTCTTT. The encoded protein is CASERTGGYGNTEAFF.

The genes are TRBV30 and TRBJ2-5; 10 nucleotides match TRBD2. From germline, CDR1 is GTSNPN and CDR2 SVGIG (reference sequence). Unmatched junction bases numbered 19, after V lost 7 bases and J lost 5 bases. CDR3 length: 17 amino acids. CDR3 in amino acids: CASSPRASGSWWETQYF. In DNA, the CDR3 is TGTGCCTCCTCCCCAAGGGCTAGCGGGAGTTGGTGGGAGACCCAGTACTTC.

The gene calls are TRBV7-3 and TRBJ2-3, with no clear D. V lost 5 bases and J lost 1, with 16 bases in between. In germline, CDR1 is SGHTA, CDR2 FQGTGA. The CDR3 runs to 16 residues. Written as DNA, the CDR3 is TGTGCCAGCAGCAAAAGGACCAGCCGGGGCACAGATACGCAGTATTTT. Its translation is CASSKRTSRGTDTQYF.

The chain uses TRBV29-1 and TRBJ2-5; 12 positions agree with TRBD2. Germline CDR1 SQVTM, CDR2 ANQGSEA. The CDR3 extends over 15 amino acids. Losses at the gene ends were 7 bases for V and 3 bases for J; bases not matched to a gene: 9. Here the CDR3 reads CSARASGRAKETQYF. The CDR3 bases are TGCAGCGCCAGGGCTAGCGGGAGGGCCAAAGAGACCCAGTACTTC.

The DNA of the CDR3 is TGCAGCGTTCCCAGACCCGGACGATGGAATGAGCAGTTCTTC. This encodes CSVPRPGRWNEQFF. This chain connects TRBV29-1 to TRBJ2-1, with D hard to call. Per germline, CDR1 SQVTM and CDR2 ANQGSEA. The V end lost 5 bases, the J end lost 7 bases, and 18 bases lay between the germline ends. The CDR3 totals 14 residues.

The chain's CDR3 is CASSQGPVVAEQYF. CDR3 in DNA: TGTGCCAGCAGCCAGGGACCCGTAGTCGCCGAGCAGTACTTC. The chain couples TRBV7-2 to TRBJ2-7, with D perhaps assigned TRBD1 or TRBD2 (5 bases each). Germline CDR1 is SGHTA and CDR2 is FQGNSA. There are 14 residues in the CDR3. Trimming cost V 5 bases and J 6 bases, with 17 bases left between them.

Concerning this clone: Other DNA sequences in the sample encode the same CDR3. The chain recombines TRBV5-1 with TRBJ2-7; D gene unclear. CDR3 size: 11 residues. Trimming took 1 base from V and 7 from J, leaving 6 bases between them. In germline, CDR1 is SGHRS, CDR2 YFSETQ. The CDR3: CASSLTGEQYF. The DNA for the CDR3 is TGCGCCAGCAGCTTGACCGGAGAGCAGTACTTC.

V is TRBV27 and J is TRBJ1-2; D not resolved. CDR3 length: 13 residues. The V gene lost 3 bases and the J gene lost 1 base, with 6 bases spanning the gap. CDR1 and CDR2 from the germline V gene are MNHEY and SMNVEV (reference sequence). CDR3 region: CASSFRGNYGYTF. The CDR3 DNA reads TGTGCCAGCAGTTTCCGGGGTAACTATGGCTACACCTTC.

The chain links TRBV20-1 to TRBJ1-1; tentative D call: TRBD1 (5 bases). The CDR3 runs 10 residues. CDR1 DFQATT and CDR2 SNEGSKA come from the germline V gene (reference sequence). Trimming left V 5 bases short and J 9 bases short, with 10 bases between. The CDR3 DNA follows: TGCAGTGCTGCGGGGGTGAAAGCTTTCTTT. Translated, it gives CSAAGVKAFF.

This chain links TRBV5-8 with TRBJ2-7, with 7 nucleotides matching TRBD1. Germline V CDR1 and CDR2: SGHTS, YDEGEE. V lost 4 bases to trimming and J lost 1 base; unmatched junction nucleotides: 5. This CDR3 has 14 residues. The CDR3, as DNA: TGTGCCAGCAGCCGAGGGGGCACTTCCTACGAGCAGTACTTC. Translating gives CASSRGGTSYEQYF. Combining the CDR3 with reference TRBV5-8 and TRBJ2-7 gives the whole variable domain EAGVTQSPTHLIKTRGQQATLRCSPISGHTSVYWYQQALGLGLQFLLWYDEGEERNRGNFPPRFSGRQFPNYSSELNVNALELEDSALYLCASSRGGTSYEQYFGPGTRLTVT.